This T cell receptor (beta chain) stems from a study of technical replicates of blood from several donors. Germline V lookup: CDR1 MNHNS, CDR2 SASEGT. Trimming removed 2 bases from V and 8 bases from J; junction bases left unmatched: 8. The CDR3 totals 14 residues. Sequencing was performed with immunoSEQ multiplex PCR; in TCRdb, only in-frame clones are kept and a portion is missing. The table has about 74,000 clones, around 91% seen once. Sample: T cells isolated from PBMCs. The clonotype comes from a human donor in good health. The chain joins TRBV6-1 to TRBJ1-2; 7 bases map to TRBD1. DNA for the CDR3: TGTGCCAGCAGTGAAATCGAGGGGGCGATAGGCTACACCTTC. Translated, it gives CASSEIEGAIGYTF.